This TCR beta chain was obtained from a study of cytomegalovirus exposure and HLA in healthy donors. Study-wide points: A later analysis linked a missense DCLRE1C variant to TCR beta V- and J-gene trimming.

This clone was detected only a few times. Its specificity is unknown. The trim removed 5 bases at V and 11 bases at J, leaving 8 bases unmatched. CDR1 is SGHVS and CDR2 is FNYEAQ in the germline V gene. This CDR3 is built from 15 residues. A multiplex PCR was run with 60 Vbeta primers and 13 Jbeta primers. TCRdb keeps only in-frame clones here, not all; method: immunoSEQ multiplex PCR. Among about 180,000 clones listed, about 77% were seen once. The chain joins TRBV7-6 to TRBJ1-6, with 11 positions matching TRBD1. This TCR came from a woman aged 25 to 39 in good health and CMV-seropositive. Sequenced material: PBMCs. The CDR3 protein is CASSPGGTGGTPLHF. In DNA, the CDR3 is TGTGCCAGCAGCCCGGGGGGGACAGGGGGTACACCCCTCCACTTT.